The source of this T cell receptor beta chain is a study of blood T cell repertoires in COVID-19. Study context: Acute-phase and convalescent COVID-19 samples originated in the United States, Italy and Spain. Sample material is recorded as cDNA or gDNA derived from T cells, B-cell-depleted T cells, or PBMCs.

In the study's own analysis: Scientists estimated how many nucleated cells there were by amplifying reference gene primers. TCRdb keeps only in-frame clones here, not all; method: immunoSEQ multiplex PCR. The D gene and trimming were derived from the DNA, and the V and J assignments and clone size from that table. The sample records about 140,000 clones, around 80% being singletons. With V trimmed by 3 bases and J by 0 bases, 4 bases remained unmatched. The CDR3 is 16 residues long. In germline, CDR1 is PRHDT, CDR2 FYEKMQ (reference sequence). The specimen was peripheral blood. This rearrangement joins TRBV13 to TRBJ2-7; the match to TRBD1 covers 11 bases. The receptor was derived from a man aged 65 to 85 who had recovered from COVID-19. CDR3 protein: CASSFLGTGGSYEQYF. The CDR3 DNA sequence: TGTGCCAGCAGCTTTTTAGGGACAGGGGGCTCCTACGAGCAGTACTTC.